This T cell receptor (beta chain) appears in the sequencing data of a study of T cells after yellow fever vaccination (dated 2019 in TCRdb). Turning to the overall study: Libraries from fractions with low cell numbers were prepared with the SMART-Seq v4 Ultra Low Input RNA kit. Bulk TCR alpha and beta repertoires were sequenced longitudinally to track T-cell clones before and after primary and booster YFV17D yellow fever vaccination. Two healthy male donors, one aged 18 to 29 and one aged 30 to 40 years, made up the cohort. Blood was collected at multiple timepoints before and after primary and secondary immunization, and bulk PBMC replicates and cell subsets were isolated.

This clonotype was observed a few times. The antigen it recognizes is unknown. No much larger clonotype is one base removed from it; base qualities were not supplied. This sample's treatment or condition label indicates: live attenuated yellow fever vaccine strain. PBMCs were isolated from peripheral blood using a standard Ficoll-Paque protocol. CD4 and CD8 T-cell fractions were isolated with Dynabeads CD4 and CD8 positive selection kits. RNA was extracted with TriZol from bulk PBMCs, CD4 and CD8 fractions, and dextramer-positive and dextramer-negative fractions. Broader findings and caveats from the paper: The secondary T-cell response was weaker than the primary response but faster, peaking on day 5 instead of day 15. Because abundant contaminating clonotypes from the bulk population could be contained in FACS-sorted repertoires, computational filtering was required. Because the study included only two donors, the extent to which the findings can be generalized is limited. After the booster, most clones that had expanded after primary vaccination were detected again (approximately 97% of CD4 and around nine tenths of CD8), suggesting broad maintenance of memory. A small fraction of clonotypes showed up in both the CD4 and CD8 compartments, probably as a result of convergent recombination.

Looking up the germline V gene (reference sequence) yields CDR1 SEHNR and CDR2 FQNEAQ. From cysteine to phenylalanine, the CDR3 is 17 amino acids long. Only CDR3 DNA remains: 51 bases, in frame from the first base. V gives up 5 bases and J gives up 0 bases, and the segment between their germline ends measures 16 bases. Synthesis of TCR cDNA relied on 5'RACE template switching, a step that introduced a universal primer site along with unique molecular identifiers. Priming for cDNA synthesis came from both the TCR alpha and TCR beta constant segments. Library amplification involved two PCR steps, and the second step added sample barcodes and sequencing adapters. Sequencing of the libraries was done on either Illumina HiSeq 2500 (2x100 bp) or NovaSeq (2x150 bp). In the original analysis: MIGEC was used to demultiplex reads and collapse the reads into UMI consensus sequences, and MiXCR was used for V(D)J alignment. Vaccine-responding clonotypes were defined with edgeR using replicate PBMC samples, requiring FDR below 0.01 and a log2 fold change above 5 up to day 15. Each bulk clonotype received a CD4 or CD8 identity based on whether the sequenced CD4 or CD8 repertoire contained that clonotype at higher abundance. In-frame beta chains were kept once TCRdb had trimmed the public reads at Q25 with fastp and called clones with MiXCR. Merged by CDR3 protein, the rows form single entries marked with the most common genes and DNA. TCRdb, not the original authors, processed these V and J calls. For this sample the table gives roughly 63,000 distinct CDR3 sequences, of which 6% to 7.5% were detected only once. 36% of the sample rests with the top ten.

The chain is encoded by TRBV7-9 joined to TRBJ1-4; TRBD1 is a possible D gene, resting on 6 matching bases. Sequences were derived from CD8+ T cells sorted from PBMCs, sampled 15 days after the yellow fever booster vaccination. The clonotype was recovered from a man under 40 who received the YFV17D yellow fever vaccine. The bases read TGTGCCAGCAGCCCCATCTCCGGACAGACAACTAATGAAAAACTGTTTTTT. Its protein is CASSPISGQTTNEKLFF.